This T cell receptor beta chain derives from a study of shared clonotypes between healthy human individuals. V shed 1 base, J shed 4 bases, and the junction held 3 bases outside the gene matches. This CDR3 has 15 amino acids. CDR1 is KGHSH, CDR2 LQKENI, per germline. Every one of the donors was a Caucasian adult that lived in Nashville, Tennessee. It was 200 ng DNA, around 33,000 T cell genomes, that sorted-subset replicate PCRs used. Using immunoSEQ multiplex PCR, the repertoire was profiled, and TCRdb retains in-frame clones only, with some absent. The sample includes roughly 1,500,000 clones, 98% to 99% of them seen just once.

Sequenced sample: naive CD4+ T cells sorted from blood. Stated subset: CD45RA+ positively selected. This receptor was taken from a young man in good health. V and J are TRBV18 and TRBJ2-1; 8 bases are a match to TRBD2. Written as DNA, the CDR3 is TGTGCCAGCTCACCACGCGGGAGGCCATACAATGAGCAGTTCTTC. It yields the protein CASSPRGRPYNEQFF. Full variable domain (outside the CDR3, taken from reference TRBV18 and TRBJ2-1): NAGVMQNPRHLVRRRGQEARLRCSPMKGHSHVYWYRQLPEEGLKFMVYLQKENIIDESGMPKERFSAEFPKEGPSILRIQQVVRGDSAAYFCASSPRGRPYNEQFFGPGTRLTVL.